The clone carrying this T cell receptor beta chain occurred many times. Its antigen is currently unknown. TCRdb recomputed calls from the 5' RACE reads with MiXCR, one row per CDR3 protein. The sample yields a few hundred thousand distinct CDR3 sequences, around 10% seen once. This sample was taken from a study of T cells after yellow fever vaccination. General observations from the study: CD4 and CD8 compartments shared a small share of clonotypes, likely from convergent recombination.

The clonotype was recovered from a man aged 18 to 30 who received the YFV17D yellow fever vaccine. This specimen consisted of CD4+ T cells sorted from PBMCs, obtained 5 days after the yellow fever booster vaccination.

The CDR3 here is CSASRDSLTDTQYF. The DNA of the CDR3 is TGCAGTGCTAGTCGGGACAGTCTCACAGATACGCAGTATTTT. The V and J genes are TRBV20-1 and TRBJ2-3; 7 bases map to TRBD1. The CDR3 runs 14 residues. Per germline, CDR1 DFQATT and CDR2 SNEGSKA (reference sequence). V was clipped by 3 bases and J by 2 bases; unmatched bases: 5.